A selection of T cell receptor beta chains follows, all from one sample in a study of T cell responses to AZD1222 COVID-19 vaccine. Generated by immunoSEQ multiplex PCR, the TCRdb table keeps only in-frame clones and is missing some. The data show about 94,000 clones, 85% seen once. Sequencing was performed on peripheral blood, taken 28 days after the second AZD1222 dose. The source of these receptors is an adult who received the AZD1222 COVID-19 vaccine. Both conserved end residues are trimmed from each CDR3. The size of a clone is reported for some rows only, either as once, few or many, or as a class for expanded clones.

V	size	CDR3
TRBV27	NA	ASSLRGRSIEQY
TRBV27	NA	ASRPSDRGGNYGYT
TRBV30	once	AWSAGETQY
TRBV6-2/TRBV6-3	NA	ASSYEIGGPNQYEQY
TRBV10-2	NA	ASSESTSGGYTYEQY
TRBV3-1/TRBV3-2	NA	ASSPTGRVSGYT
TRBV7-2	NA	ASSLNSMPQETQY
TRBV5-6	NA	ASSYGTGSYEQY
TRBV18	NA	ASSPGSTDTQY
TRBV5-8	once	ASSLLRMGVTTEQF